This T cell receptor beta chain comes out of a study of early T cells in non-severe SARS-CoV-2 infection. About the research overall: The chains were unpaired, and the sequenced material was bulk RNA from unsorted whole blood. Notes on the study in general: Matching with VDJdb favored anti-spike CD8 responses (missing private and CD4 specificities).

This CDR3 is 18 amino acids long. Germline CDR1 and CDR2: SGHTA and FQGNSA. V was trimmed by 5 bases and J by 4 bases, leaving 23 bases between them. This clonotype appeared many times. The antigen remains undetermined. Tagging with unique molecular identifiers was applied to individual cDNA molecules. TCRdb independently ran MiXCR on the 5' RACE reads; one entry per CDR3 protein. The sample has 35,000 to 45,000 distinct CDR3 sequences, 10% to 15% seen once. This chain connects TRBV7-2 to TRBJ1-4; D call uncertain. The sequence derives from an adult who was a healthcare worker with PCR-confirmed SARS-CoV-2 infection or an uninfected control (not recorded which). The specimen was whole blood. The CDR3 DNA follows: TGTGCCAGCAGCCCCTTCGGCAACAAAATAGTGGTTAATGAAAAACTGTTTTTT. Translating gives CASSPFGNKIVVNEKLFF.